Shown below are 7 T cell receptor beta chains from a single sample sequenced in a study of response to subunit inactivated influenza vaccine. TCRdb passed the RT-PCR reads through MiXCR, listing each CDR3 protein once. The sample records some 550,000 distinct CDR3 sequences, around a quarter being singletons. This sample was shared with a second study, whose subject was T cells expressing NK-cell markers. This second study notes: The authors generated TCR beta cDNA through 5'RACE template switching with UMIs.

Source: CD4+ T cells sorted from PBMCs, taken roughly 13 days after vaccination. These receptors all stem from a man in his fifties who received an inactivated influenza vaccine.

This clonotype was detected ten times or more. The rearrangement links TRBV4-1 to TRBJ2-3; D gene unclear. Germline V gene sequence: CDR1 MGHRA, CDR2 YSYEKL. This CDR3 has 13 residues. V was cut by 0 bases and J by 7 bases, with 8 bases left in between. Here the CDR3 DNA reads TGCGCCAGCAGCCAAGATCATAAGAATACGCAGTATTTT. Translation: CASSQDHKNTQYF.

This chain uses TRBV27 with TRBJ1-1, with 7 bases aligning to TRBD1. Germline V gene sequence: CDR1 MNHEY, CDR2 SMNVEV (reference sequence). Trimming cost V 2 bases and J 6 bases; bases outside gene matches: 3. This CDR3 has 13 residues. CDR3 coding DNA: TGTGCCAGCAGTTTACCACAGGGGTCTGAAGCTTTCTTT. Its protein is CASSLPQGSEAFF.

This clonotype was counted between two and nine times. This chain links TRBV25-1 with TRBJ2-7; 7 bases fit TRBD1. CDR3 length equals 13 residues. V shed 4 bases, J shed 7 bases, and the junction held 7 bases outside the gene matches. The germline V gene encodes CDR1 MGHDK and CDR2 SYGVNS. The CDR3 reads CASSATGFWEQYF. The CDR3 nucleotides read TGTGCCAGCAGTGCGACAGGGTTTTGGGAGCAGTACTTC.

This sequence joins TRBV7-9 and TRBJ1-5; D uncertain. The CDR3 has 14 amino acids. Looked up from germline, CDR1 is SEHNR and CDR2 is FQNEAQ (reference sequence). Trimming removed 5 bases from V and 2 bases from J, with 10 bases in between. The DNA for the CDR3 is TGTGCCAGCAGCCCCCTGTTACGCAATCAGCCCCAGCATTTT. It codes for CASSPLLRNQPQHF.

This clonotype turned up a few times. The chain links TRBV28 to TRBJ2-1; the D call may be TRBD1 or TRBD2 (5 bases each). Germline CDR1 and CDR2: MDHEN and SYDVKM. Deletions cut 6 bases from V and 12 bases from J, with 15 bases between. The CDR3 extends over 12 amino acids. CDR3 in DNA: TGTGCCAGCAGGACAACAGGTGGAGGGCAGTTCTTC. As protein: CASRTTGGGQFF.

CDR3 region: CASSEFGTDRYEQYF. CDR3 sequence (DNA): TGTGCCAGCAGTGAGTTCGGGACAGACCGCTACGAGCAGTACTTC. The gene calls are TRBV6-1 and TRBJ2-7; 7 positions agree with TRBD1. The trim removed 3 bases at V and 3 bases at J, leaving 8 bases unmatched. This CDR3 has 15 residues. The germline V gene has CDR1 MNHNS and CDR2 SASEGT.

The chain employs TRBV4-1 and TRBJ2-1; perhaps TRBD1 as D (5 bases). The CDR3 loop spans 13 amino acids. Looked up from germline, CDR1 is MGHRA and CDR2 is YSYEKL. Between the trimmed V and J ends, which lost 1 base and 8 bases, there was a span of 9 bases. CDR3 nucleotides: TGCGCCAGCAGCCAAGTGAAGGGGCATGAGCAGTTCTTC. Translated: CASSQVKGHEQFF.